This TCR beta chain was recorded in a study of blood T cell repertoires in COVID-19. Study in general: Samples taken during acute and convalescent COVID-19 were collected in the United States, Italy and Spain. T cells, B-cell-depleted T cells, or PBMCs provided the cDNA or gDNA that served as material.

Source study methods: From reference gene primer amplification, estimates of nucleated cell counts were derived. TCRdb's table, derived via immunoSEQ multiplex PCR, lists solely in-frame clones and lacks some. The D gene and trimming were derived from the DNA, and the V and J assignments and clone size from that table. This table holds about 420,000 clones, roughly 90% found once. Seattle participants joined during active infection and were tracked over time. Germline V gene sequence: CDR1 SGHVS, CDR2 FQNEAQ. The CDR3 is 17 residues long. V lost 3 bases and J lost 5; bases outside the gene matches: 8.

The specimen was peripheral blood. V usage is TRBV7-8 and J usage is TRBJ2-6; 9 bases line up with TRBD1. The sequence was collected from a man aged 18 to 30 with COVID-19, enrolled during active disease. DNA of the CDR3: TGTGCCAGCAGCTTCCGGGACAGGGCCCTTTGGGCCAACGTCCTGACTTTC. Its protein product is CASSFRDRALWANVLTF.